This T cell receptor beta chain comes out of a study of T cells in Graves' hyperthyroidism and ophthalmopathy. Amplified TCR beta CDR3 regions came from RNA transcripts. The HTBI primer set drove a first-round RT-PCR of the TCR CDR3. TCRdb fed the multiplex PCR reads into MiXCR, producing one record per CDR3 protein. The sample lists about 560,000 distinct CDR3 sequences; over 15% were seen once. In this sample, this clonotype turned up a few times. Trimming took off 4 bases at V and 0 bases at J, with 8 bases between the two ends. This CDR3 is 14 amino acids long. What was sequenced was blood. The chain carries TRBV12-3 or TRBV12-4 and TRBJ2-3; D may be TRBD1 or TRBD2 (5 bases each). This TCR was recovered from a woman aged 18-29 years with Graves' hyperthyroidism. The CDR3 bases are TGTGCCAGCAGTTCATGGGACAGCACAGATACGCAGTATTTT. Translated, it gives CASSSWDSTDTQYF.